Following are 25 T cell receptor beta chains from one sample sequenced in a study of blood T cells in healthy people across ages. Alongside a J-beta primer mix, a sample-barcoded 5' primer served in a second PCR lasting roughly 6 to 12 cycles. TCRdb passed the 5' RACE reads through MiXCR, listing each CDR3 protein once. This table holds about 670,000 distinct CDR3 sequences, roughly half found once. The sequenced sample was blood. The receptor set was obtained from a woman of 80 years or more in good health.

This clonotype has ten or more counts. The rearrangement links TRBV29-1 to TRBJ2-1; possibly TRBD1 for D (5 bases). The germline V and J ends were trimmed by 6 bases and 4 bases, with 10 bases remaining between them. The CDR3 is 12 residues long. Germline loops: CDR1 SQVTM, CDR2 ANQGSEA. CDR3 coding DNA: TGCAGCGTAGGGGTGCGTTACAATGAGCAGTTCTTC. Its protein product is CSVGVRYNEQFF.

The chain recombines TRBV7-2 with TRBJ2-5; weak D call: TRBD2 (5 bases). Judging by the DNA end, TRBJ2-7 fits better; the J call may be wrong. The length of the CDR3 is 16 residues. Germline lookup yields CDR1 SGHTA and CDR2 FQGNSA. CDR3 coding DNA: TGTGCCAGCACCTCATTAGAGGCGGGTATCGCCTACGAGCAGTACTTC. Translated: CASTSLEAGIAYEQYF.

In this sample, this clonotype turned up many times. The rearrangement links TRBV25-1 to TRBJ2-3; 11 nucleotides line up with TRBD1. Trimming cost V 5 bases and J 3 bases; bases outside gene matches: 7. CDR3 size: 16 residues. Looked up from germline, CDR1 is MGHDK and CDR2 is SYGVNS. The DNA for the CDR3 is TGTGCCAGCAGTAAGCCGGGACAGGGGGTTACAGATACGCAGTATTTT. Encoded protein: CASSKPGQGVTDTQYF.

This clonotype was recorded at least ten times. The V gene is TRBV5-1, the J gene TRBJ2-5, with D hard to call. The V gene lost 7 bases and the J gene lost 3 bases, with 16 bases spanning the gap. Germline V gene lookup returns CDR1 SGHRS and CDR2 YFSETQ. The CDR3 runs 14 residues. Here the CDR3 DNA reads TGCGCCAGCCGAACCAATCTCGGCGAAGAGACCCAGTACTTC. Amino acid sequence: CASRTNLGEETQYF.

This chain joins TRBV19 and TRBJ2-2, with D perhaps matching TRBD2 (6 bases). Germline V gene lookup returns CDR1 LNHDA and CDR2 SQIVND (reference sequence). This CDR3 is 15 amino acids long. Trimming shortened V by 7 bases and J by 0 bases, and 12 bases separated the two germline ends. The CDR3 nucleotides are TGTGCCAGTAAGGGACTGCCTCCGAACACCGGGGAGCTGTTTTTT. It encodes CASKGLPPNTGELFF.

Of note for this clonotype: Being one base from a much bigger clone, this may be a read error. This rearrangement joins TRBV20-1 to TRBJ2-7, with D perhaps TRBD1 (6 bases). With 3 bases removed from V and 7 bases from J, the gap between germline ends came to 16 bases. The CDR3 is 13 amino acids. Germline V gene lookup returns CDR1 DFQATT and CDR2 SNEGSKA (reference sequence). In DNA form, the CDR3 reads TGCAGTGCTAGGGAAACAGGGAACAATGAGCAGTACTTC. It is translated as CSARETGNNEQYF.

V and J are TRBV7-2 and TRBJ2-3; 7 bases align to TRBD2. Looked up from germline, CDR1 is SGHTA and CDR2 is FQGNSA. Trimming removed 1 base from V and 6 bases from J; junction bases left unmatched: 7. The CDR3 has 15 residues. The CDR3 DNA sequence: TGTGCCAGCAGCTTAGTTGCTAGCGGTAGGGATACGCAGTATTTT. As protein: CASSLVASGRDTQYF. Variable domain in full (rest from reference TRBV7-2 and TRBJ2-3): GAGVSQSPSNKVTEKGKDVELRCDPISGHTALYWYRQSLGQGLEFLIYFQGNSAPDKSGLPSDRFSAERTGGSVSTLTIQRTQQEDSAVYLCASSLVASGRDTQYFGPGTRLTVL.

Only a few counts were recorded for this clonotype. The CDR3 DNA follows: TGTGCCAGCAGCGCGGGAGGATCTGGATCAGTGTCCCAGCATTTT. Translated: CASSAGGSGSVSQHF. This chain joins TRBV5-6 and TRBJ1-5; no clear D. Germline CDR1 SGHDT, CDR2 YYEEEE. V gave up 4 bases and J gave up 11 bases, with 22 bases separating them. The CDR3 length is 15 residues.

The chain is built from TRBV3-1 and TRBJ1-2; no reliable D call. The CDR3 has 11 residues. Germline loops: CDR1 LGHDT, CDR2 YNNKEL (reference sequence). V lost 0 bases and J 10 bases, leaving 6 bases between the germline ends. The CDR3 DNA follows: TGTGCCAGCAGCCAAGAAATGGTCTACACCTTC. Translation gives CASSQEMVYTF.

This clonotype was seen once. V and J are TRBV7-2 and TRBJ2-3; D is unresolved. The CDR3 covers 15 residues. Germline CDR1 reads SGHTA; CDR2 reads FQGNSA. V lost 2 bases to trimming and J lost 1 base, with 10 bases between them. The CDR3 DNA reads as TGTGCCAGCAGCTTAAGTCAATCCGGCACAGATACGCAGTATTTT. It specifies CASSLSQSGTDTQYF.

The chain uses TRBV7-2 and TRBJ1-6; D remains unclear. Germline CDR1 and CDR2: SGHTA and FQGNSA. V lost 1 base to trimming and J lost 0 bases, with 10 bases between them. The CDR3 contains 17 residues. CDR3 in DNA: TGTGCCAGCAGCTTAGTTACGGCGGACTCCTATAATTCACCCCTCCACTTT. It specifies CASSLVTADSYNSPLHF.

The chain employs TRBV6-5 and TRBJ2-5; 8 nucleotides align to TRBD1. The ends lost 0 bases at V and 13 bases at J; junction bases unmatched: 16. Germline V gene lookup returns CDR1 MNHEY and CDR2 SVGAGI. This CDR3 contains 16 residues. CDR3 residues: CASSYSGAGGSYERYF. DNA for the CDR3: TGTGCCAGCAGTTACTCAGGTGCAGGGGGCTCTTACGAGCGGTACTTC.

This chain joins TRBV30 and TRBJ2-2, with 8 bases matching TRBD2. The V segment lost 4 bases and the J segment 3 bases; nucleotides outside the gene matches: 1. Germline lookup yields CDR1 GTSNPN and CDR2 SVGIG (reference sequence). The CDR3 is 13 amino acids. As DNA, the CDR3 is TGTGCCTGGAAGCGGGAGTACACCGGGGAGCTGTTTTTT. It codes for CAWKREYTGELFF.

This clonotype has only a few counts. The CDR3 coding sequence is TGTGCCATCAACCAGGGCAAAGATACGCAGTATTTT. The encoded protein is CAINQGKDTQYF. The chain links TRBV10-3 to TRBJ2-3, with a possible D match to TRBD1 (5 bases). The V and J ends lost 7 bases and 5 bases respectively, with 10 bases between them. CDR1 and CDR2 from the germline V gene are ENHRY and SYGVKD. The CDR3 has 12 residues.

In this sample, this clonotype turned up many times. In DNA, the CDR3 is TGTGCCAGCAGCCCCCTACTAGCGGGATCGTACGAGCAGTACTTC. It specifies CASSPLLAGSYEQYF. The rearrangement links TRBV14 to TRBJ2-7; 10 bases fit TRBD2. This CDR3 has 15 amino acids. Germline V gives CDR1 SGHDN, CDR2 FVKESK. V dropped 4 bases and J dropped 4; count of bases not matched to a gene: 7.

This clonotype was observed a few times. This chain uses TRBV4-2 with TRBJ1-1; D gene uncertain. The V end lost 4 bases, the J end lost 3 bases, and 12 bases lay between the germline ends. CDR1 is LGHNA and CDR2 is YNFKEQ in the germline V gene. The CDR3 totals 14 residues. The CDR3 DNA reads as TGTGCCAGCAGCCTCGTAGGGTTAGACACTGAAGCTTTCTTT. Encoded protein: CASSLVGLDTEAFF.

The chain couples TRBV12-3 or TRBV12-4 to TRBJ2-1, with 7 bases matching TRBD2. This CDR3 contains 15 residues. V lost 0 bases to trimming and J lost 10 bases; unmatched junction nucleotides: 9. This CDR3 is CASSLAGGPITEQFF. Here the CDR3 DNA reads TGTGCCAGCAGTTTAGCGGGAGGGCCGATTACGGAGCAGTTCTTC.

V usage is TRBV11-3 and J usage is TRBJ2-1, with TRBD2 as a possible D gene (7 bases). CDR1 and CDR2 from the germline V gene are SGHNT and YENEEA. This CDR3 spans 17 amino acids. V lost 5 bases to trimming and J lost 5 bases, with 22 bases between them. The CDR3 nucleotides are TGTGCCAGCAGCGTTGGGGGGGCCCTCTACCAAAACAATGAGCAGTTCTTC. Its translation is CASSVGGALYQNNEQFF.

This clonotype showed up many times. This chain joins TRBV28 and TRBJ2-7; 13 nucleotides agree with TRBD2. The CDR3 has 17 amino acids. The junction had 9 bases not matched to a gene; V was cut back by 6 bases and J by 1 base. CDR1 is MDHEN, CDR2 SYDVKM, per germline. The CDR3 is CASRPGLAGAYSYEQYF. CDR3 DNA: TGTGCCAGCAGACCCGGACTAGCGGGGGCATATTCCTACGAGCAGTACTTC.

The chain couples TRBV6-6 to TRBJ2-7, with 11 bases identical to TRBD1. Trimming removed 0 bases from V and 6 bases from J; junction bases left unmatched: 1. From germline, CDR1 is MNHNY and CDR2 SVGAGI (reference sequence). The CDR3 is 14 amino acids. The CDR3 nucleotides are TGTGCCAGCAGTTACTCCGGGACAGGGGGCGAGCAGTACTTC. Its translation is CASSYSGTGGEQYF.

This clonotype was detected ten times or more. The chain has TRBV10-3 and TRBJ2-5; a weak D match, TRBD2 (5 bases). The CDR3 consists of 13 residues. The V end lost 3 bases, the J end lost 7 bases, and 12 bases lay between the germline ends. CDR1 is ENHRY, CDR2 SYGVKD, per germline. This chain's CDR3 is CAISDQDSWTQYF. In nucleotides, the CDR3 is TGTGCCATCAGTGACCAGGACTCCTGGACCCAGTACTTC.

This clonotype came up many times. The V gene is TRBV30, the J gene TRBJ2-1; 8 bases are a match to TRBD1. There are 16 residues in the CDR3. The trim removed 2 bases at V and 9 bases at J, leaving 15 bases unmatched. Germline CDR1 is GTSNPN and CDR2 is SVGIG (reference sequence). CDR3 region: CAWSQFGTGKFPEQFF. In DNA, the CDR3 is TGTGCCTGGAGTCAGTTCGGGACAGGAAAGTTCCCTGAGCAGTTCTTC.

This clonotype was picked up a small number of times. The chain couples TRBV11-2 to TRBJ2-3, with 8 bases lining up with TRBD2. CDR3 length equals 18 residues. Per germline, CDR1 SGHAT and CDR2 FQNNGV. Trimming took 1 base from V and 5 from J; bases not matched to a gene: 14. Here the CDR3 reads CASSLGDGGAGIRDTQYF. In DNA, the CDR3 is TGTGCCAGCAGCTTAGGGGACGGGGGGGCTGGTATAAGAGATACGCAGTATTTT.

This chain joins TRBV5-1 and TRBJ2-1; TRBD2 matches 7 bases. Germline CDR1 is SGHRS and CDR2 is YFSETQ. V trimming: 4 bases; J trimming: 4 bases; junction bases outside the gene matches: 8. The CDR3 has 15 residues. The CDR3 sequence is CASSPPTGGYNEQFF. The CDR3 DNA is TGCGCCAGCAGCCCCCCGACGGGGGGATACAATGAGCAGTTCTTC.

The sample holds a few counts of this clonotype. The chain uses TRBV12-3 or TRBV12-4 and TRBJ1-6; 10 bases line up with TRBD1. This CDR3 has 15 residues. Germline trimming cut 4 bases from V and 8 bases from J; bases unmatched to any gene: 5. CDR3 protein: CASSWEGQGYSPLHF. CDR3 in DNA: TGTGCCAGCAGTTGGGAGGGACAGGGGTATTCACCCCTCCACTTT.